The sequence of this TCR beta chain was determined in a study of metastatic and nonmetastatic thyroid tumors. This clone appeared many times. TCRdb re-called the PCR reads with MiXCR. The table has 25,000 to 35,000 clones, just under 25% seen once. Patients were all untreated before their thyroid surgery. This TCR derives from a female donor with papillary thyroid cancer or a benign thyroid nodule (not recorded which). Some clones in this sample may be carry-over from other donors' samples. The source material was blood.

In DNA form, the CDR3 reads TGTGCCAGCAGCCAAGGACGCAATCGGTACTATGGCTACACCTTC. Translating it yields CASSQGRNRYYGYTF. The chain employs TRBV4-2 and TRBJ1-2; D remains unclear. The CDR3 is 15 amino acids. The V end was cut by 1 base, the J end by 3 bases, with 12 bases between. Germline CDR1 reads LGHNA; CDR2 reads YNFKEQ.